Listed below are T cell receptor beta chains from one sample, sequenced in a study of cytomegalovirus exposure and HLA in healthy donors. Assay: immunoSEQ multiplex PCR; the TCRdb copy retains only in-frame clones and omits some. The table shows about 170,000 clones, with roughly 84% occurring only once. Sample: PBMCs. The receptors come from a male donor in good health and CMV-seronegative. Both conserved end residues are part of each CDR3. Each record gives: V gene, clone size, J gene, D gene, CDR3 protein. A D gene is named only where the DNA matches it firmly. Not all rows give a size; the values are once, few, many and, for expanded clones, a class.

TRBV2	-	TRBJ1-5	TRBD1	CASRDRGVGPQHF
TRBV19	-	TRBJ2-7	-	CASRQGSIYEQYF
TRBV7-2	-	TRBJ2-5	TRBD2	CASSLGTSGTETQYF
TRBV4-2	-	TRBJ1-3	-	CASSQVQGYGNTIYF
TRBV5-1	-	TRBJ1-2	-	CASSLGLRDKGYTF
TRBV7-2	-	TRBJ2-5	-	CASSFAQGETQYF
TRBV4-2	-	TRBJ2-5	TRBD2	CASSQEWGGGETQYF
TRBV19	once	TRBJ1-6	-	CASSTGRVSPLHF
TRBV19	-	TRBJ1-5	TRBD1	CASSWNNRGTQPQHF
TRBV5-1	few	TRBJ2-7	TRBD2	CASSNGAGGLGEQYF
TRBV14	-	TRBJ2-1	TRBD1	CASSQVWDRVDEQFF
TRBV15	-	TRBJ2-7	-	CATSRGEAGVSEQYF
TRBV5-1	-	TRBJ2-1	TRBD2	CASSLGLADGAYNEQFF
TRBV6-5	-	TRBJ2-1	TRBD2	CASSYGVAGGYNEQFF
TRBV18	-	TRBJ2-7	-	CASSRQGFEQYF
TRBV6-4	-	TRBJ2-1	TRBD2	CASSVVSGNYNEQFF
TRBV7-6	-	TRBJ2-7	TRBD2	CASNPTWGGNEQYF
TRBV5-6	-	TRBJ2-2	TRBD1	CASSLMGQGGNTGELFF
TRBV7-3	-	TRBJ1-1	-	CASSLTGNTEAFF
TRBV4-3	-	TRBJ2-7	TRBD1	CASSQDGTGAYEQYF
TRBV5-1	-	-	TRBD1	CASSPQTGNEQYF
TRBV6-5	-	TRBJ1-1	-	CASRSSQGREAFF
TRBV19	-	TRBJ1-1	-	CASSTQAGDTEAFF
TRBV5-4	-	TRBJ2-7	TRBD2	CASSSGTSGGARYEQYF
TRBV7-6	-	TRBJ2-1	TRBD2	CASSLGTSYNEQFF
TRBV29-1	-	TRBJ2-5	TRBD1	CSVVPGGRETQYF
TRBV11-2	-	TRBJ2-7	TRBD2	CASSGPSSGRGSSYEQYF
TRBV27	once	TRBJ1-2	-	CASSFGQGTLSF
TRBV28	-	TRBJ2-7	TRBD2	CASSPGTSGSPPFIYEQYF
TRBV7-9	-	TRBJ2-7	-	CSSSLLTGSKYEQYF
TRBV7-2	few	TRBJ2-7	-	CASSSRLAGEQYF
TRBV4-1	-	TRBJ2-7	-	CASSQDRLTGGPDYEQYF